Shown below are 12 T cell receptor beta chains from a single sample sequenced in a study of shared clonotypes between healthy human individuals. TCRdb's copy holds only in-frame clones and misses some; the assay was immunoSEQ multiplex PCR. The sample lists roughly 1,000,000 clones, 75% to 85% occurring once. The sequencing input was memory CD4+ T cells from PBMCs. Documented subset: CD45RA-negative fraction. These receptors came from a man in his late teens or twenties in good health. Some clones in this sample may be carry-over from other donors' samples.

CDR3 amino acids: CASSLQGESYEQYF. CDR3 DNA: TGTGCCAGCAGCCTACAGGGGGAATCCTACGAGCAGTACTTC. V gene TRBV2 combines with J gene TRBJ2-7, with TRBD1 matching 8 bases. There are 14 residues in the CDR3. Germline V gene data show CDR1 as SNHLY and CDR2 as FYNNEI. Germline trimming cut 6 bases from V and 1 base from J; bases unmatched to any gene: 5.

The J gene is TRBJ2-7, the V gene TRBV28; D is possibly TRBD1 (7 bases). The CDR3 is 16 residues long. The V gene lost 2 bases and the J gene lost 2 bases, with 16 bases spanning the gap. In germline, CDR1 is MDHEN, CDR2 SYDVKM. The CDR3, as DNA: TGTGCCAGCAGTTTAGAAGACGCAGGGGGGACCTACGAGCAGTACTTC. It yields the protein CASSLEDAGGTYEQYF.

The chain combines TRBV7-9 with TRBJ1-5; maybe TRBD1 (6 bases). V lost 5 bases, J lost 3 bases, and 14 bases lay in between. The CDR3 totals 15 residues. The germline CDR1 and CDR2 sequences are SEHNR and FQNEAQ (reference sequence). The chain's CDR3 is CASSPGGGHNQPQHF. CDR3 DNA: TGTGCCAGCAGCCCGGGGGGGGGCCACAATCAGCCCCAGCATTTT.

The J gene is TRBJ2-7, the V gene TRBV7-9, with TRBD2 identical over 10 bases. Losses at the gene ends were 7 bases for V and 2 bases for J; bases not matched to a gene: 8. The CDR3 spans 15 residues. The germline V gene encodes CDR1 SEHNR and CDR2 FQNEAQ (reference sequence). In DNA, the CDR3 is TGTGCCAGCACCAGACTAGCGGGCGTCACCTACGAGCAGTACTTC. This gives the protein CASTRLAGVTYEQYF.

The chain carries TRBV27 and TRBJ2-7; D may be TRBD1 or TRBD2 (5 bases each). Germline CDR1 reads MNHEY; CDR2 reads SMNVEV (reference sequence). CDR3 size: 15 residues. The ends were cut back, 6 bases at V and 3 bases at J, with 18 bases in the middle. CDR3 coding DNA: TGTGCCAGCAGGGTCGGACAAGGGGACCTCTACGAGCAGTACTTC. Translation: CASRVGQGDLYEQYF.

This clone showed up just once. The gene calls are TRBV5-1 and TRBJ1-4, with 7 bases fitting TRBD1. The V gene end was trimmed by 4 bases and the J gene end by 3 bases; junction bases not matched to a gene: 6. Looked up from germline, CDR1 is SGHRS and CDR2 is YFSETQ. The CDR3 is 15 residues long. DNA of the CDR3: TGCGCCAGCAGCACCATGGGACAGCCTAATGAAAAACTGTTTTTT. Amino acids: CASSTMGQPNEKLFF.

The chain carries TRBV4-1 and TRBJ2-3; D is undetermined. CDR3 size: 14 residues. In germline, CDR1 is MGHRA, CDR2 YSYEKL. With 1 base removed from V and 4 bases from J, the gap between germline ends came to 9 bases. The CDR3 DNA reads as TGCGCCAGCAGCCAAGTCCCCGCATCAGATACGCAGTATTTT. Translation: CASSQVPASDTQYF.

The chain joins TRBV28 to TRBJ2-7, with D unclear. Trimming removed 5 bases at V and 3 bases at J, with 14 bases between. CDR1 is MDHEN and CDR2 is SYDVKM in the germline V gene. CDR3 size: 14 residues. The CDR3 nucleotides read TGTGCCAGCAGTCCCACAGACTTTGGCTACGAGCAGTACTTC. This sequence encodes CASSPTDFGYEQYF.

The chain carries TRBV27 and TRBJ2-7, with 8 bases aligning to TRBD2. CDR3 length: 14 amino acids. Per germline, CDR1 MNHEY and CDR2 SMNVEV (reference sequence). After removal of 4 bases from V and 3 bases from J, the junction contained 5 bases not matched to a gene. The CDR3: CASSSRGAVYEQYF. In DNA form, the CDR3 reads TGTGCCAGCAGTTCGCGGGGGGCGGTCTACGAGCAGTACTTC.

The chain couples TRBV6-5 to TRBJ1-1; TRBD1 matches 11 bases. The germline gives CDR1 MNHEY, CDR2 SVGAGI. CDR3 size: 14 residues. With 6 bases clipped from V and 4 bases from J, the junction kept 4 bases outside the gene matches. The CDR3 loop is CASSPGQGGTEAFF. The CDR3 DNA follows: TGTGCCAGCAGCCCGGGACAGGGGGGCACTGAAGCTTTCTTT.

This clone was counted many times. V and J are TRBV19 and TRBJ1-2; no definite D call. The CDR3 length is 12 residues. Germline CDR1 and CDR2: LNHDA and SQIVND (reference sequence). Trimming removed 10 bases from V and 5 bases from J, with 14 bases in between. As DNA, the CDR3 is TGTGCCACCAGCCCCAACCTATATGGCTACACCTTC. The encoded protein is CATSPNLYGYTF. Full variable domain (remainder filled in from reference TRBV19 and TRBJ1-2): DGGITQSPKYLFRKEGQNVTLSCEQNLNHDAMYWYRQDPGQGLRLIYYSQIVNDFQKGDIAEGYSVSREKKESFPLTVTSAQKNPTAFYLCATSPNLYGYTFGSGTRLTVV.

The chain combines TRBV7-3 with TRBJ1-4, with TRBD1 matching 8 bases. J was trimmed by 8 bases and V by 5 bases; bases with no gene match: 4. CDR3 size: 13 residues. Germline CDR1 reads SGHTA; CDR2 reads FQGTGA. As DNA, the CDR3 is TGTGCCAGCAGCCGAGGACAGGGCGAAAAACTGTTTTTT. Translating gives CASSRGQGEKLFF. The complete variable domain, with remaining parts taken from reference TRBV7-3 and TRBJ1-4, reads GAGVSQTPSNKVTEKGKYVELRCDPISGHTALYWYRQSLGQGPEFLIYFQGTGAADDSGLPNDRFFAVRPEGSVSTLKIQRTERGDSAVYLCASSRGQGEKLFFGSGTQLSVL.